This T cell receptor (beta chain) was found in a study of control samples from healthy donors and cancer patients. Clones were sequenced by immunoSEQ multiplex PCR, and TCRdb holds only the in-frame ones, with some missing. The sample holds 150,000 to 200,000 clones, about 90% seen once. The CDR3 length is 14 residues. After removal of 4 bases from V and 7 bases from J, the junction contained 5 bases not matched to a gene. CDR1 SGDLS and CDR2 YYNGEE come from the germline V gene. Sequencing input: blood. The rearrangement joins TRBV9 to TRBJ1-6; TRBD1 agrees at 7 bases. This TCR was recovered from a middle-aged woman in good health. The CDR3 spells CASSPTGLNSPLHF. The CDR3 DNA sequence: TGTGCCAGCAGCCCGACAGGGTTAAATTCACCCCTCCACTTT. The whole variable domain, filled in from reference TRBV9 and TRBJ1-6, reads DSGVTQTPKHLITATGQRVTLRCSPRSGDLSVYWYQQSLDQGLQFLIQYYNGEERAKGNILERFSAQQFPDLHSELNLSSLELGDSALYFCASSPTGLNSPLHFGNGTRLTVT.